This T cell receptor beta chain was captured by sequencing in a study of blood T cell repertoires in COVID-19. Study-wide background: Sites across the United States, Italy and Spain contributed samples from acute and convalescent COVID-19. The cDNA or gDNA used as material had been derived from T cells, B-cell-depleted T cells, or PBMCs.

Sequencing was performed with immunoSEQ multiplex PCR; in TCRdb, only in-frame clones are kept and a portion is missing. This sample has hundreds of thousands of clones, with 70% to 90% found just once. The CDR3 is 16 amino acids. V shed 6 bases, J shed 0 bases, and the junction held 8 bases outside the gene matches. Per germline, CDR1 MNHEY and CDR2 SMNVEV (reference sequence). This chain connects TRBV27 to TRBJ2-7; 10 bases are shared with TRBD1. Sequenced: peripheral blood. This clonotype was obtained from a woman between 18 and 29 years old with acute or convalescent COVID-19. As DNA, the CDR3 is TGTGCCAGCAGCTACTCGGGACAGGGGTTCTCCTACGAGCAGTACTTC. It specifies CASSYSGQGFSYEQYF.